The source of this T cell receptor beta chain is a study of spatial heterogeneity in lung cancer. Study information: The cohort: around 77 early-stage, untreated non-small cell lung cancer patients. Sequence detection consistently recorded a greater number of beta-chain than alpha-chain sequences. Findings and limits, study-wide: Blood contained ubiquitous expanded tumor TCRs more at resection than at follow-up.

Using its own MiXCR run on the 5' RACE reads, TCRdb lists one record per CDR3 protein. The profile shows some 43,000 distinct CDR3 sequences, under 12% of them singletons. This clonotype is medium-sized within its sample. Its antigen is still unknown. Noted time point: blood at routine non-recurrence follow-up after resection. Sequencing of whole RNA from tumor, nontumor lung or frozen PBMC involved no sorting. V lost 2 bases and J lost 1, with 8 bases in between. This CDR3 has 13 amino acids. Germline V gene lookup returns CDR1 GTSNPN and CDR2 SVGIG (reference sequence). The V call is TRBV30, the J call TRBJ2-5, with a tentative D call TRBD2 (6 bases). This material consisted of PBMCs, taken at follow-up. This clonotype originated in a female donor with early-stage non-small cell lung cancer. The CDR3 loop reads CAWSRGLQETQYF. DNA of the CDR3: TGTGCCTGGAGTCGGGGACTCCAAGAGACCCAGTACTTC.